The present entry profiles one TCR beta chain with its context. The data originate from a study of blood T cell repertoires in COVID-19. TCRdb keeps only in-frame clones here, not all; method: immunoSEQ multiplex PCR. The table records approximately 270,000 clones, roughly 85% of them present only once. The CDR3 length is 18 residues. Germline V gene sequence: CDR1 MGHRA, CDR2 YSYEKL. The ends lost 1 base at V and 2 bases at J; junction bases unmatched: 12. The receptor was isolated from a woman aged 50 to 60 who had recovered from COVID-19. The chain links TRBV4-1 to TRBJ1-2, with 8 bases aligning to TRBD1. The sequencing sample was made of PBMCs or T cells enriched from blood (not recorded which). The DNA of the CDR3 is TGCGCCAGCAGCCAAGTGGCGACCAAGGCAGGGGGCAACTATGGCTACACCTTC. This sequence encodes CASSQVATKAGGNYGYTF.